This T cell receptor beta chain was found in a study of blood T cells in healthy people across ages. Many counts were recorded for this clonotype. Sample-barcoded 5' priming and a J-beta primer mix drove a second PCR of roughly 6 to 12 cycles. TCRdb processed the 5' RACE reads anew with MiXCR; each CDR3 protein has one entry. The data show approximately 900,000 distinct CDR3 sequences, roughly 43% seen once. The germline CDR1 and CDR2 sequences are MGHDK and SYGVNS. V was cut by 8 bases and J by 1 base, with 17 bases left in between. This CDR3 contains 15 residues. This chain joins TRBV25-1 and TRBJ2-5; D uncertain. The material sequenced was blood. The clonotype comes from a young man in good health. CDR3: CASAKLGNFQETQYF. CDR3 DNA sequence: TGTGCCAGCGCTAAGTTGGGCAACTTCCAAGAGACCCAGTACTTC. Filled out from reference TRBV25-1 and TRBJ2-5, the complete variable domain reads EADIYQTPRYLVIGTGKKITLECSQTMGHDKMYWYQQDPGMELHLIHYSYGVNSTEKGDLSSESTVSRIRTEHFPLTLESARPSHTSQYLCASAKLGNFQETQYFGPGTRLLVL.